Listed below are T cell receptor beta chains from one sample, sequenced in a study of T cells in Graves' hyperthyroidism and ophthalmopathy. MiXCR was run by TCRdb on the multiplex PCR reads, yielding one entry per CDR3 protein. Of 800,000 or so distinct CDR3 sequences listed, approximately 40% are singletons. Sequencing was performed on blood. The receptor set was obtained from a man aged 18 to 29 with Graves' hyperthyroidism. CDR3s include the opening cysteine and the closing phenylalanine or tryptophan. The D gene is left open where the match is weak. Expanded clones are given a class, and other clones once, few, many or no size at all.

d_gene	j_gene	v_gene	abundance	CDR3aa	CDR3nt
TRBD1	TRBJ2-5	TRBV5-1	NA	CASSFSGQGARETQYF	TGCGCCAGCAGCTTCTCCGGACAGGGGGCACGAGAGACCCAGTACTTC
TRBD1	TRBJ2-7	TRBV2	NA	CASSRDRGYGQYF	TGTGCCAGCAGCCGGGACAGGGGTTACGGGCAGTACTTC
NA	TRBJ1-2	TRBV5-8	NA	CAGRPQGLANYGYTF	TGTGCCGGCAGGCCCCAGGGCTTAGCTAACTATGGCTACACCTTC
TRBD1	TRBJ2-7	TRBV5-6	few	CASSRGQAFDEQYF	TGTGCCAGCAGCCGGGGACAGGCTTTCGACGAGCAGTACTTC
NA	TRBJ1-1	TRBV29-1	NA	CSEGTEAFF	TGCAGCGAAGGAACTGAAGCTTTCTTT
NA	TRBJ1-3	TRBV9	few	CASTQGYRDGGNTIYF	TGTGCCAGCACCCAAGGATACAGGGACGGTGGAAACACCATATATTTT
NA	TRBJ2-7	TRBV29-1	NA	CSVEDLSGHGCEQYF	TGCAGCGTTGAAGATCTTTCAGGGCACGGCTGCGAGCAGTACTTC
NA	TRBJ1-1	TRBV10-3	NA	CAIGPAYTEAFF	TGTGCCATCGGCCCCGCGTACACTGAAGCTTTCTTT
NA	TRBJ1-5	TRBV9	many	CASPPNQPQHF	TGTGCCAGCCCGCCAAATCAGCCCCAGCATTTT
NA	TRBJ2-7	TRBV29-1	NA	CSSYGDGPYEQYF	TGCAGCAGTTACGGCGACGGTCCCTACGAGCAGTACTTC
TRBD1	TRBJ2-7	TRBV20-1	few	CSARSTQGAYEQYF	TGCAGTGCTAGGTCGACACAGGGGGCCTACGAGCAGTACTTC
TRBD1	TRBJ1-4	TRBV15	NA	CVSSTLTGRGEKLFF	TGTGTCAGCAGTACCCTGACAGGGCGAGGTGAAAAACTGTTTTTT
NA	TRBJ2-2	TRBV4-1	once	CASSVYSHRETGELFF	TGCGCCAGCAGCGTTTACTCACACAGGGAGACCGGGGAGCTGTTTTTT
NA	TRBJ2-5	TRBV6-6	few	CASSYGLTRGETQYF	TGTGCCAGCAGTTATGGGCTGACTAGAGGGGAGACCCAGTACTTC
NA	TRBJ2-5	TRBV6-5	NA	CASNYEETQYF	TGTGCCAGCAACTACGAGGAGACCCAGTACTTC
NA	TRBJ2-7	TRBV24-1	NA	CASGQDQNRHYEQYF	TGTGCCAGCGGCCAAGATCAAAACAGACACTACGAGCAGTACTTC
TRBD2	TRBJ2-5	TRBV5-1	few	CASSSTSGETQYF	TGTGCCAGCAGCTCGACTAGCGGGGAGACCCAGTACTTC
NA	TRBJ1-2	TRBV5-1	once	CASSFRGYGYTF	TGCGCCAGCAGCTTCAGGGGCTATGGCTACACCTTC
NA	TRBJ2-7	TRBV7-2	NA	CASSQGNSWTDYEQYF	TGCGCCAGCAGCCAAGGGAACTCCTGGACAGATTACGAGCAGTACTTC
NA	TRBJ1-1	TRBV12-3/TRBV12-4	many	CASSLNVVFF	TGTGCCAGCAGTTTAAACGTCGTGTTCTTT
NA	TRBJ1-4	TRBV10-3	many	CAIRPGGRDDEKLFF	TGTGCCATCAGACCCGGGGGTAGGGACGATGAAAAACTGTTTTTT
NA	TRBJ1-5	TRBV6-1	NA	CASSEQGENQPQHF	TGTGCCAGCAGTGAACAAGGGGAGAATCAGCCCCAGCATTTT
NA	TRBJ1-2	TRBV25-1	many	CASTRGFGYGYTF	TGTGCCAGCACCCGGGGATTTGGATATGGCTACACCTTC
TRBD2	TRBJ2-7	TRBV20-1	NA	CSARTSGLYEQYF	TGCAGTGCTCGGACTAGCGGACTCTACGAGCAGTACTTC
NA	TRBJ2-7	TRBV2	NA	CVSSETGVYYEQYF	TGTGTCAGCAGTGAGACGGGAGTTTACTACGAGCAGTACTTC
TRBD1	TRBJ2-6	TRBV5-1	few	CASSPTGGSSGANVLTF	TGCGCCAGCAGCCCGACAGGGGGGTCCTCTGGGGCCAACGTCCTGACTTTC
NA	TRBJ1-5	TRBV20-1	NA	CSATAGHLGDQPQHF	TGCAGTGCTACCGCCGGGCATTTAGGGGATCAGCCCCAGCATTTT
NA	TRBJ1-1	TRBV7-9	few	CASSLVSQNTEAFF	TGTGCCAGCAGCTTAGTAAGCCAGAACACTGAAGCTTTCTTT
NA	TRBJ2-5	TRBV7-8	NA	CASSVNRVDQETQYF	TGTGCCAGCAGCGTAAACAGGGTGGACCAAGAGACCCAGTACTTC
NA	TRBJ2-7	TRBV12-3/TRBV12-4	NA	CASSFELAYEQYF	TGTGCCAGCAGTTTTGAATTGGCCTACGAGCAGTACTTC
NA	TRBJ1-5	TRBV12-3/TRBV12-4	NA	CASSRRGTNQPQHF	TGTGCCAGCAGTCGACGGGGAACTAATCAGCCCCAGCATTTT
NA	TRBJ2-7	TRBV6-5	few	CASSYEGRSSYEQYF	TGTGCCAGCAGTTATGAGGGCCGAAGCTCCTACGAGCAGTACTTC
TRBD2	TRBJ2-2	TRBV29-1	few	CSVELTSGVDGELFF	TGCAGCGTTGAATTAACTAGCGGGGTAGATGGGGAGCTGTTTTTT
NA	TRBJ1-4	TRBV7-8	many	CASSFPNLEKLFF	TGTGCCAGCAGCTTCCCAAACCTTGAAAAACTGTTTTTT
NA	TRBJ2-2	TRBV29-1	NA	CSLKGPTGELFF	TGCAGCTTGAAGGGGCCCACCGGGGAGCTGTTTTTT
NA	TRBJ1-1	TRBV20-1	NA	CSAKHRAWDTEAFF	TGCAGTGCTAAACACAGGGCCTGGGACACTGAAGCTTTCTTT
NA	TRBJ1-5	TRBV24-1	NA	CATSDFGRDQPQHF	TGTGCCACCAGTGATTTTGGACGGGATCAGCCCCAGCATTTT
TRBD1	TRBJ2-5	TRBV7-2	many	CASRPPGQPFGETQYF	TGTGCCAGCAGGCCTCCGGGACAGCCTTTTGGAGAGACCCAGTACTTC
TRBD1	TRBJ2-7	TRBV20-1	NA	CSARRPGTDSPYEQYF	TGCAGTGCTAGACGTCCGGGGACAGATTCACCCTACGAGCAGTACTTC
NA	TRBJ1-2	TRBV12-3/TRBV12-4	once	CASSPGASWDGYTF	TGTGCCAGCAGTCCAGGGGCATCCTGGGATGGCTACACCTTC
NA	TRBJ1-2	TRBV12-3/TRBV12-4	NA	CASIQGGDGYTF	TGTGCCAGCATTCAAGGGGGTGATGGCTACACCTTC
NA	TRBJ1-3	TRBV7-9	few	CASSVPGYGNTIYF	TGTGCCAGCAGCGTCCCGGGATATGGAAACACCATATATTTT
TRBD1	TRBJ1-5	TRBV9	once	CASRQTGPYNMGNQPQHF	TGTGCCAGCAGGCAGACAGGGCCCTACAATATGGGCAATCAGCCCCAGCATTTT
NA	TRBJ2-7	TRBV6-5	NA	CVSSPGQDYEQYF	TGTGTCAGCAGTCCGGGACAAGACTACGAGCAGTACTTC
NA	TRBJ1-5	TRBV4-1	many	CASSQGWDGQPQHF	TGCGCCAGCAGCCAAGGCTGGGATGGCCAGCCCCAGCATTTT
NA	TRBJ2-5	TRBV12-5	NA	CASASRGKGETQYF	TGTGCTAGTGCCTCTCGGGGGAAGGGAGAGACCCAGTACTTC